The source of this T cell receptor beta chain is a study of identical twins. Findings and caveats of the study: Excess sharing between twins was weaker in beta out-of-frame sequences. Cross-sectional statistics, not tracking of the same donors, supported the conclusions. Insertions were fewer in abundant cord blood beta clonotypes, whereas memory repertoires showed none of this pattern.

Germline V gene lookup returns CDR1 GTSNPN and CDR2 SVGIG (reference sequence). This CDR3 region has 14 residues. Trimming removed 4 bases from V and 6 bases from J, with 18 bases in between. About this clonotype itself: The antigen is unknown.

TCRdb re-analysed the 5' RACE reads in MiXCR, keeping a single row per CDR3 protein. The sample lists 210,000 or so distinct CDR3 sequences, more than 6.5% occurring once. The data also belong to a second study, concerning yellow fever vaccine responses in identical twins.

The source of this sequence is a woman between 18 and 29 years old in good health. The chain employs TRBV30 and TRBJ1-2; D not certain. Sequencing was done on a sample of memory (CD45RO+) T cells sorted from blood. The CDR3 spells CAWTRGSGVNGYTF. The DNA of the CDR3 is TGTGCCTGGACCAGAGGGAGTGGGGTAAATGGCTACACCTTC.